This T cell receptor beta chain was captured by sequencing in a study of CD8+CD57+ T cells in acquired aplastic anemia (dated by TCRdb to 2017 to 2018). Study-wide context: On average, sorted CD4+ and CD8+ cells yielded 3 to 4 ug of extracted DNA, with a range of about 0.18 to 27.4 ug. Mean read counts for healthy donor samples were about 10 million for CD4+ cells and around 11 million for CD8+ cells. The research as a whole found: Approximately 31 CD8+ CDR3 sequences were found in both patients and controls but appeared to be highly expressed in patients and within the immunodominant clones of the patients. No significant difference in CD8+ Simpson's diversity was found between patients and healthy controls (P=0.060).

In the germline V gene (reference sequence), CDR1 corresponds to DFQATT and CDR2 to SNEGSKA. From the cysteine through the phenylalanine, the CDR3 covers 15 amino acids. The CDR3 DNA has 45 bases and is translated from base 1. V and J lose 2 bases and 8 bases, and a span of 16 bases separates them. In the study, sorted CD4+ and CD8+ blood T cells from patients with severe aplastic anemia and from healthy subjects underwent deep sequencing of TCR repertoires. Ficoll-Paque density gradient centrifugation was used to isolate peripheral blood mononuclear cells. CD4+ and CD8+ T cells were sorted by FACS or magnetic beads before DNA extraction. Points on this clonotype: Its antigen specificity is not known. Base qualities are not at hand, and no much larger clone is one base apart.

Profiling of TCR beta VDJ combinations and CDR3 sequences used genomic DNA as the template. An Illumina HiSeq 2000 was the platform used for TCR repertoire sequencing. In the paper's pipeline: TRBV/TRBJ rearrangement plots, CDR3 size and DJ length profiles, and Simpson's diversity index were used to assess repertoires. Whichever DNA sequence was most abundant in the deep sequencing data was defined as the immunodominant clone. CDR3 amino acid sequences were checked for sharing across subjects and were also compared against the VDJdb database and published repertoires. In-frame beta chains were kept once TCRdb had trimmed the public reads at Q25 with fastp and called clones with MiXCR. Rows merge per CDR3 protein into single entries with the most common DNA and genes. The V and J calls were not made by the authors but by TCRdb's processing. A total of fewer than 250,000 distinct CDR3 sequences appear in this sample, around half of them only once. The top ten constitute 16% of the sample.

The chain uses TRBV20-1 and TRBJ1-6, with the D gene not confidently named. The sequence came from a human donor in good health, serving as a control. The material sequenced was sorted CD4+, CD8+, or CD8+CD57+ T cells (not recorded which) from PBMCs. The CDR3 reads CSARTRKDGYSPLHF. The sequenced DNA is TGCAGTGCTAGAACGAGAAAGGACGGATATTCACCCCTCCACTTT.